The source of this T cell receptor (beta chain) is a study of T cells after yellow fever vaccination. Overall study results and limits: In post-booster samples, most primary-vaccination clones reappeared (about 95% CD4, around 87% CD8).

Conversion of TCR transcripts into cDNA relied on 5'RACE template switching, which added a universal primer site and UMIs. Each CDR3 protein is one row after TCRdb ran MiXCR on the 5' RACE reads. The sample consists of approximately 580,000 distinct CDR3 sequences, about a sixth of them appearing once. The CDR3 loop spans 15 amino acids. Germline CDR1 MGHDK, CDR2 SYGVNS. V dropped 3 bases and J dropped 4; count of bases not matched to a gene: 5. This clonotype occurred a few times. Antigen specificity is unknown. The chain combines TRBV25-1 with TRBJ2-2; 7 positions agree with TRBD1. The sequencing used PBMCs, collected 4 to 5 days after the first yellow fever vaccination. This clonotype was sampled from a man aged 18-30 years who received the YFV17D yellow fever vaccine. The CDR3 DNA follows: TGTGCCAGCAGTGAGGGACAGACAATCACCGGGGAGCTGTTTTTT. Encoded protein: CASSEGQTITGELFF.